The next 25 T cell receptor beta chains were all read from a single sample in a study of control samples from healthy donors and cancer patients. Data came from immunoSEQ multiplex PCR; TCRdb stores just in-frame clones and leaves some out. Of some 130,000 clones listed, 70% to 90% are singletons. Sequencing used blood. The receptor set was obtained from a woman aged 25 to 39 in good health.

This clone appeared once. The chain joins TRBV30 to TRBJ1-2, with D maybe TRBD1 (5 bases). CDR1 and CDR2 (germline): GTSNPN, SVGIG (reference sequence). Trimming left V 2 bases short and J 4 bases short, with 8 bases between. The CDR3 loop spans 12 amino acids. The CDR3 region is CAWSSGSYGYTF. For the CDR3, the DNA is TGTGCCTGGAGTTCAGGGAGCTATGGCTACACCTTC.

The rearrangement links TRBV3-1 (or the pseudogene TRBV3-2) to TRBJ2-5, with TRBD2 matching 13 bases. Unmatched junction bases numbered 6, after V lost 0 bases and J lost 2 bases. This CDR3 is 18 amino acids long. The germline gives CDR1 LGHDT, CDR2 YNNKEL (reference sequence). CDR3 coding DNA: TGTGCCAGCAGCCAAGAGGGACTAGCGGGGCCGTTGCAAGAGACCCAGTACTTC. This gives the protein CASSQEGLAGPLQETQYF.

The chain recombines TRBV3-1 (or the pseudogene TRBV3-2) with TRBJ1-2; 7 bases align to TRBD1. Germline V gene sequence: CDR1 LGHDT, CDR2 YNNKEL (reference sequence). The CDR3 covers 13 residues. Unmatched junction bases numbered 3, after V lost 1 base and J lost 7 bases. This CDR3 reads CASSQVGGRGYTF. The CDR3 DNA sequence: TGTGCCAGCAGCCAAGTAGGGGGCCGTGGCTACACCTTC.

The sample holds one count of this clone. This chain joins TRBV18 and TRBJ2-7; D gene ambiguous. The CDR3 spans 13 residues. Trimming took 3 bases from V and 3 from J, leaving 9 bases between them. Germline CDR1 is KGHSH and CDR2 is LQKENI. DNA of the CDR3: TGTGCCAGCTCACCTCGGACGAGCTACGAGCAGTACTTC. Translated, it gives CASSPRTSYEQYF.

The gene calls are TRBV19 and TRBJ1-1, with D possibly matching TRBD1 (6 bases). CDR1 and CDR2 (germline): LNHDA, SQIVND (reference sequence). The V gene lost 5 bases and the J gene lost 1 base, with 11 bases spanning the gap. The CDR3 sequence is 14 residues long. The CDR3 DNA follows: TGTGCCAGTAGTCACAGGGAGGCGAACACTGAAGCTTTCTTT. Amino acids: CASSHREANTEAFF.

The chain has TRBV2 and TRBJ1-2; D is undetermined. The V and J ends lost 7 bases and 13 bases respectively, with 19 bases between them. This CDR3 is built from 12 residues. Germline values: CDR1 SNHLY, CDR2 FYNNEI. The CDR3 DNA reads TGTGCCAGCACCGCAGGTACAGTCAGACGCACCTTC. Translation gives CASTAGTVRRTF.

The table lists this clone with a few counts. This rearrangement joins TRBV5-1 to TRBJ2-4; 10 bases are a match to TRBD2. In germline, CDR1 is SGHRS, CDR2 YFSETQ. The CDR3 has 16 amino acids. Trimming at V came to 3 bases and at J to 6 bases, leaving 9 bases not matched to a gene. Here the CDR3 reads CASSSWTSGEGNIQYF. CDR3 DNA: TGCGCCAGCAGCTCTTGGACTAGCGGAGAGGGAAACATTCAGTACTTC.

The chain joins TRBV25-1 to TRBJ2-1; D might be TRBD2 (6 bases). The germline V gene encodes CDR1 MGHDK and CDR2 SYGVNS. The CDR3 has 16 amino acids. V dropped 3 bases and J dropped 5 bases, with 17 bases sitting between them. The CDR3 spells CASSDPRRGIHNEQFF. The CDR3 nucleotides are TGTGCCAGCAGTGACCCCCGGCGGGGTATACACAATGAGCAGTTCTTC.

The genes are TRBV27 and TRBJ1-2; no reliable D call. Germline assignment: CDR1 MNHEY and CDR2 SMNVEV (reference sequence). The CDR3 covers 13 residues. The V end lost 3 bases, the J end lost 4 bases, and 9 bases lay between the germline ends. The CDR3 DNA reads as TGTGCCAGCAGTTTCAGCGAGGGCTATGGCTACACCTTC. Translating gives CASSFSEGYGYTF.

The rearrangement uses TRBV5-5 and TRBJ2-5; the match to TRBD1 covers 7 bases. The CDR3 loop spans 15 amino acids. V gave up 4 bases and J gave up 2 bases; unmatched junction bases: 8. The germline V gene encodes CDR1 SGHKS and CDR2 YYEKEE (reference sequence). The CDR3 sequence is CASSVRTGPQETQYF. CDR3 DNA: TGTGCCAGCAGCGTACGGACAGGACCTCAAGAGACCCAGTACTTC.

The rearrangement joins TRBV27 to TRBJ2-7, with TRBD2 matching over 7 bases. CDR3 length: 14 residues. Trimming took 5 bases from V and 1 from J; bases not matched to a gene: 5. Germline loops: CDR1 MNHEY, CDR2 SMNVEV (reference sequence). The CDR3 region has the DNA TGTGCCAGCAGTGGGACTACCCTATCCTACGAGCAGTACTTC. It yields the protein CASSGTTLSYEQYF.

This clone came up once. The V and J genes are TRBV2 and TRBJ2-7, with D hard to call. V lost 3 bases and J 2 bases, leaving 11 bases between the germline ends. The CDR3 loop spans 14 amino acids. Germline CDR1 and CDR2: SNHLY and FYNNEI. For the CDR3, the DNA is TGTGCCAGCAGTGAGGTTGACATCCCCTACGAGCAGTACTTC. It encodes CASSEVDIPYEQYF.

The V and J genes are TRBV29-1 and TRBJ1-2; D is uncertain. CDR1 is SQVTM and CDR2 is ANQGSEA in the germline V gene. The CDR3 is 16 amino acids. The CDR3, as DNA: TGCAGTGTCCGCCCAGCCCTGAACTTAAGAGGCTATGGCTACACCTTC. It encodes CSVRPALNLRGYGYTF.

The rearrangement joins TRBV5-1 to TRBJ2-1; tentative D call: TRBD2 (6 bases). This CDR3 contains 17 residues. Between the trimmed V and J ends, which lost 0 bases and 4 bases, there was a span of 17 bases. Germline V gives CDR1 SGHRS, CDR2 YFSETQ. As DNA, the CDR3 is TGCGCCAGCAGCTTGGGATTAGCGGAAGGTGGTTACAATGAGCAGTTCTTC. Protein sequence: CASSLGLAEGGYNEQFF. Drawing the rest from reference TRBV5-1 and TRBJ2-1, the complete variable domain is KAGVTQTPRYLIKTRGQQVTLSCSPISGHRSVSWYQQTPGQGLQFLFEYFSETQRNKGNFPGRFSGRQFSNSRSEMNVSTLELGDSALYLCASSLGLAEGGYNEQFFGPGTRLTVL.

V gene TRBV5-1 combines with J gene TRBJ1-1; D gene uncertain. Per germline, CDR1 SGHRS and CDR2 YFSETQ. The V gene lost 0 bases and the J gene lost 1 base, with 7 bases spanning the gap. This CDR3 has 14 residues. This CDR3 is CASSLVMENTEAFF. The CDR3 nucleotides read TGCGCCAGCAGCTTGGTAATGGAGAACACTGAAGCTTTCTTT.

The V and J genes are TRBV28 and TRBJ2-2, with TRBD1 identical over 10 bases. This CDR3 is 17 amino acids long. Germline V gene lookup returns CDR1 MDHEN and CDR2 SYDVKM. V was pared by 5 bases and J by 1 base, with 7 bases of the junction left unmatched. The CDR3 DNA is TGTGCCAGCAGTCCGGGACAGGGGATGATGAACACCGGGGAGCTGTTTTTT. This sequence encodes CASSPGQGMMNTGELFF.

This chain connects TRBV5-1 to TRBJ2-5; possibly TRBD2 for D (6 bases). Germline V gene data show CDR1 as SGHRS and CDR2 as YFSETQ. The CDR3 is 13 residues long. The germline V and J ends were trimmed by 2 bases and 5 bases, with 10 bases remaining between them. In nucleotides, the CDR3 is TGCGCCAGCAGCTTAGGCGGGACTGAGACCCAGTACTTC. It codes for CASSLGGTETQYF. Combining the CDR3 with reference TRBV5-1 and TRBJ2-5 gives the whole variable domain KAGVTQTPRYLIKTRGQQVTLSCSPISGHRSVSWYQQTPGQGLQFLFEYFSETQRNKGNFPGRFSGRQFSNSRSEMNVSTLELGDSALYLCASSLGGTETQYFGPGTRLLVL.

The V and J genes are TRBV6-5 and TRBJ1-5; the match to TRBD1 covers 9 bases. The germline CDR1 and CDR2 sequences are MNHEY and SVGAGI. The trim removed 4 bases at V and 5 bases at J, leaving 9 bases unmatched. The CDR3 has 16 residues. CDR3 sequence reads: CASSSSTGTGHQPQHF. In DNA form, the CDR3 reads TGTGCCAGCAGTTCTTCAACCGGGACAGGGCATCAGCCCCAGCATTTT.

V and J are TRBV7-8 and TRBJ1-2; 9 bases match TRBD1. The V and J ends lost 2 bases and 5 bases, in that order; junction bases with no gene match: 12. Germline loops: CDR1 SGHVS, CDR2 FQNEAQ. The CDR3 totals 17 residues. DNA of the CDR3: TGTGCCAGCAGCTTACCTGCCGTCGGGACAGGGACTTATGGCTACACCTTC. Its translation is CASSLPAVGTGTYGYTF.

The chain uses TRBV7-6 and TRBJ1-5; D unresolved. This CDR3 has 16 residues. Germline V lookup: CDR1 SGHVS, CDR2 FNYEAQ. Trimming left V 4 bases short and J 4 bases short, with 17 bases between. The CDR3 is CASSSIPEGPNQPQHF. CDR3 sequence (DNA): TGTGCCAGCAGCTCAATCCCCGAAGGGCCTAATCAGCCCCAGCATTTT. Full variable domain (rest looked up from reference TRBV7-6 and TRBJ1-5): GAGVSQSPRYKVTKRGQDVALRCDPISGHVSLYWYRQALGQGPEFLTYFNYEAQQDKSGLPNDRFSAERPEGSISTLTIQRTEQRDSAMYRCASSSIPEGPNQPQHFGDGTRLSIL.

The chain is built from TRBV6-5 and TRBJ1-1; possibly TRBD1 for D (5 bases). The germline V gene encodes CDR1 MNHEY and CDR2 SVGAGI. V lost 6 bases and J lost 1, with 9 bases in between. This CDR3 has 13 residues. The CDR3 spells CASRTQGNTEAFF. DNA of the CDR3: TGTGCCAGCAGAACCCAGGGGAACACTGAAGCTTTCTTT.

The V and J genes are TRBV29-1 and TRBJ2-7, with 10 bases matching TRBD1. Trimming at V came to 1 base and at J to 2 bases, leaving 5 bases not matched to a gene. Per germline, CDR1 SQVTM and CDR2 ANQGSEA. The CDR3 loop spans 15 amino acids. CDR3 amino acids: CSVEGLGTGAYEQYF. The CDR3 coding sequence is TGCAGCGTTGAAGGGTTAGGGACAGGGGCCTACGAGCAGTACTTC.

The CDR3 nucleotides are TGTGCAAGTCGCCCTCCGACTGAAGCTTTCTTT. Translation gives CASRPPTEAFF. The rearrangement joins TRBV12-2 to TRBJ1-1. TRBV12-2 is noted as a pseudogene. The CDR3 loop spans 11 amino acids.

The chain carries TRBV20-1 and TRBJ2-5; D unresolved. Germline V lookup: CDR1 DFQATT, CDR2 SNEGSKA (reference sequence). The CDR3 consists of 10 residues. The V gene lost 5 bases and the J gene lost 0 bases, with 1 base spanning the gap. This chain's CDR3 is CSADQETQYF. DNA of the CDR3: TGCAGTGCTGACCAAGAGACCCAGTACTTC.

The chain has TRBV2 and TRBJ1-1; D is unclear. Germline V gene data show CDR1 as SNHLY and CDR2 as FYNNEI. With 7 bases removed from V and 0 bases from J, the gap between germline ends came to 12 bases. CDR3 length: 14 amino acids. The CDR3 bases are TGTGCCAGCATCACGATGTGGGTGAACACTGAAGCTTTCTTT. Amino acid sequence: CASITMWVNTEAFF.